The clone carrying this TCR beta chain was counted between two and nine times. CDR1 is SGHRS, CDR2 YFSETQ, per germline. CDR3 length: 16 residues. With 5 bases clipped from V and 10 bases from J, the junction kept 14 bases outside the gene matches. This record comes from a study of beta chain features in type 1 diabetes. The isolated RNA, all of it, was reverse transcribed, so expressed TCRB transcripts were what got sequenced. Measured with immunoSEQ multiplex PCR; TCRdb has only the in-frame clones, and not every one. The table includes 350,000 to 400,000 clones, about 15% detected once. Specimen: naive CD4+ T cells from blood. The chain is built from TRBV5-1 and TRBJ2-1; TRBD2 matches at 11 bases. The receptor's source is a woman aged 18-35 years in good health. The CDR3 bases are TGCGCCAGCAGGCACCTAGCGGGAGGTCCCCCGGGGGAGCAGTTCTTC. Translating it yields CASRHLAGGPPGEQFF.